This passage covers 21 T cell receptor beta chains from one sample sequenced in a study of cytomegalovirus exposure and HLA in healthy donors. 13 Jbeta primers and 60 Vbeta primers were used for the PCR. Generated by immunoSEQ multiplex PCR, the TCRdb table keeps only in-frame clones and is missing some. This repertoire shows fewer than 150,000 clones, 67% found once; its top ten account for about 8.5%. The sequenced material came from PBMCs. Source of these receptors: a man aged 18 to 29 in good health and CMV-seropositive.

The chain recombines TRBV7-9 with TRBJ2-3; TRBD1 might be the D (5 bases). This CDR3 is built from 16 residues. V shed 4 bases and J shed 4 bases, with 18 bases lying between them. CDR1 is SEHNR and CDR2 is FQNEAQ in the germline V gene (reference sequence). Here the CDR3 DNA reads TGTGCCAGCAGCTCTTTTGCGCAGGGTAGGTCAGATACGCAGTATTTT. It translates to CASSSFAQGRSDTQYF.

The V call is TRBV29-1, the J call TRBJ1-1, with a tentative D call TRBD1 (5 bases). V was shortened by 2 bases and J by 1 base, with 14 bases between the two germline ends. Per the germline V gene, CDR1 is SQVTM and CDR2 is ANQGSEA. CDR3 length: 15 amino acids. CDR3 DNA: TGCAGCGTTGAACTGCGGGGCCAGAAGAACACTGAAGCTTTCTTT. It specifies CSVELRGQKNTEAFF.

The J gene is TRBJ1-6, the V gene TRBV19, with D perhaps matching TRBD1 (5 bases). Trimming stripped 6 bases from V and 10 bases from J, with 22 bases between. CDR1 is LNHDA, CDR2 SQIVND, per germline (reference sequence). CDR3 size: 16 residues. CDR3 in amino acids: CASSPRPGVPRSPLHF. The CDR3 DNA is TGTGCCAGTAGCCCTAGGCCGGGGGTCCCACGCTCACCCCTCCACTTT.

A single count supports this clone. The CDR3 sequence: CASSQKDTHSNQPQHF. The CDR3 bases are TGCGCCAGCAGTCAAAAGGACACTCATAGCAATCAGCCCCAGCATTTT. V usage is TRBV23-1 and J usage is TRBJ1-5, with D perhaps TRBD1 (5 bases). TRBV23-1 is recorded as an ORF, its role being uncertain. The ends were cut back, 2 bases at V and 0 bases at J, with 11 bases in the middle. The CDR3 spans 16 residues.

This chain uses TRBV6-5 with TRBJ1-2; 8 bases are a match to TRBD1. The trim removed 3 bases at V and 8 bases at J, leaving 8 bases unmatched. CDR1 MNHEY and CDR2 SVGAGI come from the germline V gene. The CDR3 consists of 14 residues. DNA of the CDR3: TGTGCCAGCAGTTATTCGGTGGACAGGGAAGGCTACACCTTC. This gives the protein CASSYSVDREGYTF.

Only one count was recorded for this clone. This chain connects TRBV2 to TRBJ1-2; 7 nucleotides align to TRBD1. J lost 8 bases, V lost 6 bases, and 12 bases had no gene match. From germline, CDR1 is SNHLY and CDR2 FYNNEI. The CDR3 is 14 residues long. CDR3 DNA sequence: TGTGCCAGCAGGACAGGGAGAGGGGTGTGGGGCTACACCTTC. Translated: CASRTGRGVWGYTF.

The sample holds a few counts of this clone. V usage is TRBV4-2 and J usage is TRBJ2-3, with D unresolved. The ends were cut back, 0 bases at V and 5 bases at J, with 15 bases in the middle. This CDR3 is 16 amino acids long. CDR1 LGHNA and CDR2 YNFKEQ come from the germline V gene. The CDR3 region has the DNA TGTGCCAGCAGCCAAGATAGTAGGCTAGTGCTAGATACGCAGTATTTT. As protein: CASSQDSRLVLDTQYF.

The rearrangement uses TRBV4-1 and TRBJ1-3, with D perhaps TRBD1 (5 bases). Trimming took 2 bases from V and 8 from J, leaving 16 bases between them. The CDR3 extends over 15 amino acids. Looked up from germline, CDR1 is MGHRA and CDR2 is YSYEKL. CDR3 residues: CASSQPGRGEYTIYF. The DNA for the CDR3 is TGCGCCAGCAGCCAACCCGGACGGGGGGAATACACCATATATTTT.

The chain is built from TRBV30 and TRBJ2-7, with D perhaps matching TRBD2 (5 bases). This CDR3 has 13 residues. The germline gives CDR1 GTSNPN, CDR2 SVGIG (reference sequence). Trimming took 1 base from V and 6 from J, leaving 13 bases between them. The CDR3 reads CAWSGRRRGEQYF. CDR3 DNA: TGTGCCTGGAGTGGGCGACGTCGGGGCGAGCAGTACTTC.

This clone appeared a few times. The chain uses TRBV6-1 and TRBJ2-5; no reliable D call. The CDR3 loop spans 12 amino acids. Per germline, CDR1 MNHNS and CDR2 SASEGT. V lost 11 bases and J 4 bases, leaving 14 bases between the germline ends. DNA of the CDR3: TGTGCCTCCCGAGATCGCCGAGAGACCCAGTACTTC. Amino acids: CASRDRRETQYF.

This clone was seen more than once but under ten times. The rearrangement uses TRBV27 and TRBJ1-2, with TRBD1 matching 7 bases. J lost 5 bases, V lost 6 bases, and 12 bases had no gene match. This CDR3 spans 15 amino acids. Germline lookup yields CDR1 MNHEY and CDR2 SMNVEV (reference sequence). This CDR3 is CASSQGQLDLYGYTF. For the CDR3, the DNA is TGTGCCAGCAGCCAGGGACAGCTTGACTTATATGGCTACACCTTC.

The J gene is TRBJ2-7, the V gene TRBV5-6; D perhaps matches TRBD1 (6 bases). This CDR3 is 16 amino acids long. The germline V gene encodes CDR1 SGHDT and CDR2 YYEEEE. V was pared by 0 bases and J by 2 bases, with 15 bases between. CDR3 DNA sequence: TGTGCCAGCAGCTTGGTAACAGGGAAACTTACCTACGAGCAGTACTTC. Translating gives CASSLVTGKLTYEQYF.

V and J are TRBV7-2 and TRBJ2-1, with 8 bases fitting TRBD2. Germline V gene lookup returns CDR1 SGHTA and CDR2 FQGNSA. The CDR3 extends over 17 amino acids. V shed 5 bases, J shed 4 bases, and the junction held 13 bases outside the gene matches. The CDR3 DNA reads TGTGCCAGCAGCCACACGGGGGTAAGCGGGGGTTACAATGAGCAGTTCTTC. Translated: CASSHTGVSGGYNEQFF. Full variable domain (rest looked up from reference TRBV7-2 and TRBJ2-1): GAGVSQSPSNKVTEKGKDVELRCDPISGHTALYWYRQSLGQGLEFLIYFQGNSAPDKSGLPSDRFSAERTGGSVSTLTIQRTQQEDSAVYLCASSHTGVSGGYNEQFFGPGTRLTVL.

The chain links TRBV7-7 to TRBJ2-5; 10 bases are a match to TRBD1. The CDR3 loop spans 14 amino acids. The germline V gene has CDR1 SSHAT and CDR2 FNYEAQ (reference sequence). V shed 2 bases, J shed 5 bases, and the junction held 2 bases outside the gene matches. The CDR3 coding sequence is TGTGCCAGCAGCTTACGGACAGGGGGGGAGACCCAGTACTTC. This codes for CASSLRTGGETQYF.

The chain recombines TRBV12-5 with TRBJ1-2; TRBD1 matches 7 bases. Germline V gene data show CDR1 as LGHNT and CDR2 as FRNRAP. Losses at the gene ends were 5 bases for V and 4 bases for J; bases not matched to a gene: 7. This CDR3 is built from 14 residues. CDR3 in DNA: TGTGCTAGTGGTCCCTCCGGGACAGTCTATGGCTACACCTTC. Translated, it gives CASGPSGTVYGYTF.

The chain recombines TRBV2 with TRBJ1-1; D is uncertain. Between the trimmed V and J ends, which lost 7 bases and 2 bases, there was a span of 17 bases. This CDR3 spans 15 amino acids. Germline CDR1 and CDR2: SNHLY and FYNNEI. The CDR3 loop is CASKTEDKKNTEAFF. CDR3 bases: TGTGCCAGCAAAACAGAAGACAAAAAAAACACTGAAGCTTTCTTT.

This chain joins TRBV9 and TRBJ2-5, with TRBD2 matching 8 bases. This CDR3 region has 15 residues. With V trimmed by 7 bases and J by 0 bases, 8 bases remained unmatched. Germline V lookup: CDR1 SGDLS, CDR2 YYNGEE. CDR3 nucleotides: TGTGCCAGCTCCCGGACTAGCCGATACCAAGAGACCCAGTACTTC. Translated: CASSRTSRYQETQYF. The complete variable domain, with remaining parts taken from reference TRBV9 and TRBJ2-5, reads DSGVTQTPKHLITATGQRVTLRCSPRSGDLSVYWYQQSLDQGLQFLIQYYNGEERAKGNILERFSAQQFPDLHSELNLSSLELGDSALYFCASSRTSRYQETQYFGPGTRLLVL.

This rearrangement joins TRBV6-5 to TRBJ1-5; D perhaps matches TRBD1 (5 bases). The germline V and J ends were trimmed by 6 bases and 6 bases, with 18 bases remaining between them. CDR1 is MNHEY and CDR2 is SVGAGI in the germline V gene. The CDR3 has 15 residues. CDR3 residues: CASSGSRALGQPQHF. The CDR3 nucleotides read TGTGCCAGCAGCGGATCCAGGGCTTTGGGTCAGCCCCAGCATTTT.

V gene TRBV28 combines with J gene TRBJ1-5; 8 bases align to TRBD1. Germline V gives CDR1 MDHEN, CDR2 SYDVKM. Trimming cost V 2 bases and J 8 bases; bases outside gene matches: 8. CDR3 length: 15 amino acids. CDR3 DNA sequence: TGTGCCAGCAGTTTAACTTCAGGGGGCTTAAAGCCCCAGCATTTT. Protein sequence: CASSLTSGGLKPQHF. Combining the CDR3 with reference TRBV28 and TRBJ1-5 gives the whole variable domain DVKVTQSSRYLVKRTGEKVFLECVQDMDHENMFWYRQDPGLGLRLIYFSYDVKMKEKGDIPEGYSVSREKKERFSLILESASTNQTSMYLCASSLTSGGLKPQHFGDGTRLSIL.

The chain couples TRBV7-9 to TRBJ2-7, with 8 bases fitting TRBD1. The ends lost 4 bases at V and 3 bases at J; junction bases unmatched: 8. This CDR3 is 15 amino acids long. The germline V gene has CDR1 SEHNR and CDR2 FQNEAQ (reference sequence). The CDR3 nucleotides read TGTGCCAGCAGCTCGAAGATGGGACAGGACTACGAGCAGTACTTC. Its protein product is CASSSKMGQDYEQYF.

This chain uses TRBV18 with TRBJ2-3, with TRBD1 matching over 9 bases. The CDR3 runs to 15 residues. V lost 0 bases and J lost 4; bases outside the gene matches: 2. Per germline, CDR1 KGHSH and CDR2 LQKENI. This CDR3 reads CASSPPGQGPDTQYF. CDR3 DNA sequence: TGTGCCAGCTCACCACCGGGACAGGGTCCAGATACGCAGTATTTT.